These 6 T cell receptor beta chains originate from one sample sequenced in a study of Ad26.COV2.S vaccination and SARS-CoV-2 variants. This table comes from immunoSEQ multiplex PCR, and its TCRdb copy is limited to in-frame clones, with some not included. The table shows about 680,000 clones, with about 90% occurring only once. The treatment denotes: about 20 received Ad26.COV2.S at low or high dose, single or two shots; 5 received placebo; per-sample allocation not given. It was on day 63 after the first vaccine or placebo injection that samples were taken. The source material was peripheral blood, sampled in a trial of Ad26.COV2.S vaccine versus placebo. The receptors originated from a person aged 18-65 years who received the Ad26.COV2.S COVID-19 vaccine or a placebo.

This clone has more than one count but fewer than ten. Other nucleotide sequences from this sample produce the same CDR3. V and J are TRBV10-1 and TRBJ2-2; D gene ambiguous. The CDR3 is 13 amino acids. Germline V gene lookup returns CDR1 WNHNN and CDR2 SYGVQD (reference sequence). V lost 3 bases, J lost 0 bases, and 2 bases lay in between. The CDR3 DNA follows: TGCGCCAGCAGTGACACGAACACCGGGGAGCTGTTTTTT. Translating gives CASSDTNTGELFF.

The DNA for the CDR3 is TGTGCCAGCAGTCCCACAGCTAACACTGAAGCTTTCTTT. Protein sequence: CASSPTANTEAFF. The rearrangement uses TRBV12-3 or TRBV12-4 and TRBJ1-1; D gene uncertain. The V end lost 5 bases, the J end lost 2 bases, and 9 bases lay between the germline ends. The CDR3 is 13 amino acids.

CDR3 sequence (DNA): TGTGCCAGCAGTGGGAAATGGACGGCGACTGGCTACACCTTC. Protein sequence: CASSGKWTATGYTF. This chain connects TRBV2 to TRBJ1-2, with D unclear. The germline V gene encodes CDR1 SNHLY and CDR2 FYNNEI. CDR3 size: 14 residues. Trimming took 4 bases from V and 7 from J, leaving 16 bases between them.

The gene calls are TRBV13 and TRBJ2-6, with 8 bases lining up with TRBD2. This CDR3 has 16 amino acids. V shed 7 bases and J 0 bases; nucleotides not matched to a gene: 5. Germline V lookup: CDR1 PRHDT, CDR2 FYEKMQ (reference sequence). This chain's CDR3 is CASKRGGNSGANVLTF. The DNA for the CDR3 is TGTGCCAGCAAGCGCGGGGGGAACTCTGGGGCCAACGTCCTGACTTTC.

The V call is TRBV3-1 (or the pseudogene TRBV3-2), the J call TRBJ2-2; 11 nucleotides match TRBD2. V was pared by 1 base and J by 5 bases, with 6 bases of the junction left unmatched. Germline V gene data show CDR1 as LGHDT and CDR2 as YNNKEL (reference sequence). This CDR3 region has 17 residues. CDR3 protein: CASSQVGGLADTGELFF. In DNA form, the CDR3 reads TGTGCCAGCAGCCAAGTGGGGGGACTAGCGGATACCGGGGAGCTGTTTTTT.

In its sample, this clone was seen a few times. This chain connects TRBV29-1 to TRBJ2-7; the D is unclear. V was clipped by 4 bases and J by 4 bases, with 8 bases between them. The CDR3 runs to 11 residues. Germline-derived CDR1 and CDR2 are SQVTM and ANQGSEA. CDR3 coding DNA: TGCAGCGTTGGAATGGGGTACGAGCAGTACTTC. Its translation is CSVGMGYEQYF.